This is a list of T cell receptor beta chains from one sample in a study of T cell responses to AZD1222 COVID-19 vaccine. TCRdb's table, derived via immunoSEQ multiplex PCR, lists solely in-frame clones and lacks some. Altogether roughly 150,000 clones are present, more than 85% being singletons, with the ten largest covering about 3.8%. The sample here was peripheral blood, taken on day 0 of AZD1222 vaccination. The origin of the receptors is an adult in good health. The CDR3 runs from the conserved cysteine through the conserved F or W. Each record gives: J gene, clone size, V gene, D gene, CDR3 protein, CDR3 DNA. The D gene is left open where the match is weak. Some rows mark clone size as missing; the rest say once, few, many or name a class of expanded clone.

>TRBJ1-1|once|TRBV2|-
CAINDYSEAFF
TGTGCCATCAATGATTACAGTGAAGCTTTCTTT
>TRBJ2-1|-|TRBV19|-
CASSILGALYNEQFF
TGTGCCAGTAGTATTCTAGGGGCTTTGTACAATGAGCAGTTCTTC
>TRBJ2-7|once|TRBV5-1|-
CASSGLGATYEQYF
TGCGCCAGCAGCGGGTTGGGGGCCACCTACGAGCAGTACTTC
>TRBJ2-5|-|TRBV7-6|-
CASSLVRQTQETQYF
TGTGCCAGCAGCTTAGTTAGGCAGACCCAAGAGACCCAGTACTTC
>TRBJ2-1|-|TRBV28|TRBD2
CASRPGLAGGQEFF
TGTGCCAGCAGGCCGGGACTAGCGGGAGGGCAGGAGTTCTTC
>TRBJ1-2|-|TRBV5-4|-
CASSLEVPGGGYTF
TGTGCCAGCAGCTTGGAAGTACCGGGGGGTGGCTACACCTTC
>TRBJ1-2|-|TRBV5-1|-
CASSTGPKDYGYTF
TGCGCCAGCAGTACAGGCCCGAAGGACTATGGCTACACCTTC
>TRBJ1-1|-|TRBV7-2|TRBD1
CASSQSRDRGTEAFF
TGTGCCAGCAGCCAAAGCCGGGACAGGGGAACTGAAGCTTTCTTT
>TRBJ1-1|-|TRBV7-2|-
CASSFQGIMTEAFF
TGTGCCAGCAGCTTTCAGGGGATAATGACTGAAGCTTTCTTT
>TRBJ2-7|-|TRBV28|-
CASTPFSPPEQYF
TGTGCCAGCACCCCCTTTAGTCCCCCCGAGCAGTACTTC
>TRBJ2-2|-|TRBV7-9|-
CASSPSMGNRGGAGELFF
TGTGCCAGCAGCCCAAGCATGGGGAACAGGGGAGGCGCCGGGGAGCTGTTTTTT
>TRBJ2-1|-|TRBV12-3/TRBV12-4|-
CASMTGLEQFF
TGTGCCAGCATGACCGGCCTGGAGCAGTTCTTC
>TRBJ2-2|-|TRBV19|TRBD2
CASSGSSGRAGELFF
TGTGCCAGTAGCGGCTCTAGCGGGAGGGCCGGGGAGCTGTTTTTT
>TRBJ2-1|-|TRBV6-2/TRBV6-3|TRBD2
CASSYSERELTNEQFF
TGTGCCAGCAGTTACTCGGAGCGGGAGTTAACCAATGAGCAGTTCTTC
>TRBJ1-5|-|TRBV6-5|-
CASRSRGKDQPQHF
TGTGCCAGCAGAAGCAGGGGCAAAGATCAGCCCCAGCATTTT
>TRBJ2-7|once|TRBV27|-
CASSFSPSYEQYF
TGTGCCAGCAGTTTCTCCCCCTCCTACGAGCAGTACTTC
>TRBJ2-5|-|TRBV5-1|-
CASSLGDRLRGTQYF
TGCGCCAGCAGCTTGGGTGACAGGTTGCGGGGGACCCAGTACTTC
>TRBJ2-5|-|TRBV6-5|-
CASRPPGAGETQYF
TGTGCCAGCAGACCCCCCGGGGCGGGAGAGACCCAGTACTTC
>TRBJ2-2|-|TRBV6-2/TRBV6-3|-
CASSYLPAGVAANTGELFF
TGTGCCAGCAGTTACCTGCCAGCAGGGGTAGCAGCGAACACCGGGGAGCTGTTTTTT
>TRBJ1-3|once|TRBV5-1|-
CASSLDGTDGDTIYF
TGCGCCAGCAGCTTGGATGGTACAGACGGCGACACCATATATTTT
>TRBJ2-7|once|TRBV28|TRBD2
CASSSNPPGLYGEQYF
TGTGCCAGCAGCAGCAACCCCCCGGGACTATACGGCGAGCAGTACTTC
>TRBJ2-5|-|TRBV2|-
CASSDRLVQETQYF
TGTGCCAGCAGTGACCGACTAGTTCAAGAGACCCAGTACTTC